This TCR beta chain was identified in a study of blood T cells in healthy people across ages. Study summary: Capture via template switching afforded approximately one barcoded beta molecule per two T cells.

To note about this clonotype: What it binds is unknown.

V was clipped by 9 bases and J by 4 bases, with 15 bases between them. Germline loops: CDR1 LNHNV, CDR2 YYDKDF (reference sequence). The CDR3 has 14 amino acids. PCR was performed a second time for about 6 to 12 cycles using a sample-barcoded 5' primer and a J-beta primer mix. TCRdb redid the calling of the 5' RACE reads with MiXCR, one entry per CDR3 protein. The sample shows 1.5 million or so distinct CDR3 sequences, 35% to 45% of them seen only once. Each individual donor underwent a draw of roughly 10 milliliters of peripheral blood. Study-level results: Older age coincided with a roughly linear decline in TCR beta diversity per million T cells.

The V and J genes are TRBV15 and TRBJ1-4; a weak D match, TRBD1 (5 bases). This sequence was found in a woman aged 18-29 years in good health. The specimen was blood. CDR3: CATSRGSHNEKLFF. CDR3 nucleotide sequence: TGTGCCACTAGTAGGGGCAGCCATAATGAAAAACTGTTTTTT.